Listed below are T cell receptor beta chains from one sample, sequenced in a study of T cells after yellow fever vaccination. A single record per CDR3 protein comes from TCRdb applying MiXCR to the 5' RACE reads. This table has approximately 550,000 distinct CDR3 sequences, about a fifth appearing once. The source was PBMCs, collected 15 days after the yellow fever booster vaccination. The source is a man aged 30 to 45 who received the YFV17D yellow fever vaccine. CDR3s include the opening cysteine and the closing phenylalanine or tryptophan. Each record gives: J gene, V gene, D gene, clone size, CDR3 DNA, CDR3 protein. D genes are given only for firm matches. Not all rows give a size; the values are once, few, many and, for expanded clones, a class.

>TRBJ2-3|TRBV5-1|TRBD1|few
TGCGCCAGCAGCACGGACAGGACGACGCAGTATTTT
CASSTDRTTQYF
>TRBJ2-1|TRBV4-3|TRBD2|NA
TGCGCCAGCATGCTCGCGGGAGGGAATGAGCAGTTCTTC
CASMLAGGNEQFF
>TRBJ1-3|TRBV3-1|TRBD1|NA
TGTGCCAGCAGCCGTGGGACAGCACTTCTCGGAAACACCATATATTTT
CASSRGTALLGNTIYF
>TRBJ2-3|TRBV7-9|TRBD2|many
TGTGCCAGCAGCTTAGGTACTAGCGGGGGCACAGATACGCAGTATTTT
CASSLGTSGGTDTQYF
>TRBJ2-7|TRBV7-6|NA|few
TGTGCCAGCAGCTTAGACGATTGGGTTAGTGGGTATTCCTACGAGCAGTACTTC
CASSLDDWVSGYSYEQYF
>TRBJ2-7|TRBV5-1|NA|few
TGCGCCAGCAGCTTGGACAGCCTGAGCGAGCAGTACTTC
CASSLDSLSEQYF
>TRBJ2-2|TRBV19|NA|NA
TGTGCCAGTAGGCCCTCCTCTAAGGCCGGGGAGCTGTTTTTT
CASRPSSKAGELFF
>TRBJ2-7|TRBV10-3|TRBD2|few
TGTGCCATCAGTGGCGGGAGCTCCTACGAGCAGTACTTC
CAISGGSSYEQYF
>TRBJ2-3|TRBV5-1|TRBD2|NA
TGCGCCAGCAGGCGACTAGCGGGAATCGGCGGCACAGATACGCAGTATTTT
CASRRLAGIGGTDTQYF
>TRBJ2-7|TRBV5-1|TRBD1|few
TGCGCCAGCAGAGGACAGGTGTTGCCCTACGAGCAGTACTTC
CASRGQVLPYEQYF
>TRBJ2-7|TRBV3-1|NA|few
TGTGCCAGCAGCCAACAAAGGACCGGAGGCGTGAACTTC
CASSQQRTGGVNF
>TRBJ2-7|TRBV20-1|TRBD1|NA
TGCAGTGCTACCGGGACAGGTGGCGAGCAGTACTTC
CSATGTGGEQYF
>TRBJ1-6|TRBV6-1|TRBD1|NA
TGTGCCAGCAGTGACGACAGGGGGCGTTCACCCCTCCACTTT
CASSDDRGRSPLHF
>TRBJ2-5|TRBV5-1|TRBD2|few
TGCGCCAGCAGCTTGGTAGGACTAGCGGTATTCCAAGAGACCCAGTACTTC
CASSLVGLAVFQETQYF
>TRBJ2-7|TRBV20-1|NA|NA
TGCAGTGCCACATCAACAGGGAACGAGCAGTACTTC
CSATSTGNEQYF
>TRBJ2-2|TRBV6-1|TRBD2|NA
TGTGCCAGCAGAGGCGGCGGGAGTAACACCGGGGAGCTGTTTTTT
CASRGGGSNTGELFF
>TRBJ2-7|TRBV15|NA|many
TGTGCCACCAGCAGCGACAGAGGCTACGAGCAGTACTTC
CATSSDRGYEQYF
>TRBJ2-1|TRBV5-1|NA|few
TGCGCCAGCAGGTCCTCAGGGGGGACTAACAATGAGCAGTTCTTC
CASRSSGGTNNEQFF
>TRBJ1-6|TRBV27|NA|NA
TGTGCCAGCAGTTTCCCCACTTATAATTCACCCCTCCACTTT
CASSFPTYNSPLHF
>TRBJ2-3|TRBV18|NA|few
TGTGCCAGCTCACCAAAGGCCAGCGGGAGCACAGATACGCAGTATTTT
CASSPKASGSTDTQYF
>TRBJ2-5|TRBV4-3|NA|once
TGCGCCAGCAGCCAACCCATATCCGGGAGAATACACCAAGAGACCCAGTACTTC
CASSQPISGRIHQETQYF
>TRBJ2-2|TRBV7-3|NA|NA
TGTGCCAGCAGCCGAGGACGGCGCAACACCGGGGAGCTGTTTTTT
CASSRGRRNTGELFF
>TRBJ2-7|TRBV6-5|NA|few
TGTGCCAGCAGTTACTCGACAGTTACCTCCGACGAGCAGTACTTC
CASSYSTVTSDEQYF
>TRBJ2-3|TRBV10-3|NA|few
TGTGCCATCAGTGAGAGTCCCAGGGTTGATACGCAGTATTTT
CAISESPRVDTQYF
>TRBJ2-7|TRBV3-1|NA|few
TGTGCCAGCAGCCCCCCGTTGTGGGAAGACGAGCAGTACTTC
CASSPPLWEDEQYF
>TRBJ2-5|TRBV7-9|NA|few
TGTGCCAGCAGCTCCCCCTCTCGGACGGACCAAGAGACCCAGTACTTC
CASSSPSRTDQETQYF
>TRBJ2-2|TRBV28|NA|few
TGTGCCAGCACCTTAGTGAACACCGGGGAGCTGTTTTTT
CASTLVNTGELFF
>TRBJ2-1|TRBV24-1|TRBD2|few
TGTGCCACCAGTGGGGGACTAGCGGGAGTTAATGAGCAGTTCTTC
CATSGGLAGVNEQFF
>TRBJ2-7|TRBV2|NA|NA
TGTGCCAGCAGTGAGGGAGGGGGTGGCTACGAGCAGTACTTC
CASSEGGGGYEQYF
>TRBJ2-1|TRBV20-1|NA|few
TGCAGTGCTAGAGATCAGGGCTCCTACAATGAGCAGTTCTTC
CSARDQGSYNEQFF
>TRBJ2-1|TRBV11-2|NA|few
TGTGCCAGCAGCCTAGAGACACGAGTACCCGGTGAGCAGTTCTTC
CASSLETRVPGEQFF
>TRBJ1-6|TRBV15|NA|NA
TGTGCCACCAGCACTGGTCCCGCGGGGACCAATTCACCCCTCCACTTT
CATSTGPAGTNSPLHF
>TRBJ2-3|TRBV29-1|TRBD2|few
TGCAGCGTGGGGACTAGATACACAGATACGCAGTATTTT
CSVGTRYTDTQYF
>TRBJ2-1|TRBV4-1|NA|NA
TGCGCCAGCAGCCCGCAGCTGGGGGACAATGAGCAGTTCTTC
CASSPQLGDNEQFF
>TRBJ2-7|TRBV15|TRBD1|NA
TGTGCCACCAGCAACTCGGGGACAGTCTACGAGCAGTACTTC
CATSNSGTVYEQYF
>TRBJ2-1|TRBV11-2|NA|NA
TGTGCCAGCAGCTTACTCGGCCGATCCGAGTACAATGAGCAGTTCTTC
CASSLLGRSEYNEQFF
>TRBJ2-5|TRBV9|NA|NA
TGTGCCAGCAGCGCGAGTACAGTCCAAGAGACCCAGTACTTC
CASSASTVQETQYF
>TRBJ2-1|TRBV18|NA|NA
TGTGCCAGCTCACCAGGGGGACGGATACAGTCTTACAATGAGCAGTTCTTC
CASSPGGRIQSYNEQFF
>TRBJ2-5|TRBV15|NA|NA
TGTGCCACCAGCAGAACTCCATTGGGCCAAGAGACCCAGTACTTC
CATSRTPLGQETQYF
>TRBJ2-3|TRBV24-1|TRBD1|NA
TGTGCCACCAGTGAGTCGGACAGGCGCACAGATACGCAGTATTTT
CATSESDRRTDTQYF
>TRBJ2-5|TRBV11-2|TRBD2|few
TGTGCCAGCAGCTTAGAACTAGCGGGAACTACGCCAGGGGGGACCCAGTACTTC
CASSLELAGTTPGGTQYF
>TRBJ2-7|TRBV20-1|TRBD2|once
TGCAGTGCTAGGGGGCGGGAGAAATCCTACGAGCAGTACTTC
CSARGREKSYEQYF
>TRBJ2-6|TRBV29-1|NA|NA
TGCAGCGCATTGGACAGACACTCTGGGGCCAACGTCCTGACTTTC
CSALDRHSGANVLTF